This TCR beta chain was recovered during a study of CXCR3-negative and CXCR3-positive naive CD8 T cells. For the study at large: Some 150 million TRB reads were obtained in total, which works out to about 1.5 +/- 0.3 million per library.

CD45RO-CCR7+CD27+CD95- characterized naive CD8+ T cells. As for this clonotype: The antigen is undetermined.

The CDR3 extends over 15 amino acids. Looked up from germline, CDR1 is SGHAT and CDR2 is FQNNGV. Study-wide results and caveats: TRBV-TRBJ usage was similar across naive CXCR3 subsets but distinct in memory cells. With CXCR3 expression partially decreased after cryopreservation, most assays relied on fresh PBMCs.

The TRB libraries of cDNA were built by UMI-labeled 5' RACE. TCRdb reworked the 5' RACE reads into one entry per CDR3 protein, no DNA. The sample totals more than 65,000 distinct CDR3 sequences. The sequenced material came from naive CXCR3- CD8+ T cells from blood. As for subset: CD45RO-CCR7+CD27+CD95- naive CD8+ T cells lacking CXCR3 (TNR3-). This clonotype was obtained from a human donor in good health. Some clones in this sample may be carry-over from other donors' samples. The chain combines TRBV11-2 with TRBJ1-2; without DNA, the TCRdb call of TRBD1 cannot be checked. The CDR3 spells CASSPGAVVIYGYTF.